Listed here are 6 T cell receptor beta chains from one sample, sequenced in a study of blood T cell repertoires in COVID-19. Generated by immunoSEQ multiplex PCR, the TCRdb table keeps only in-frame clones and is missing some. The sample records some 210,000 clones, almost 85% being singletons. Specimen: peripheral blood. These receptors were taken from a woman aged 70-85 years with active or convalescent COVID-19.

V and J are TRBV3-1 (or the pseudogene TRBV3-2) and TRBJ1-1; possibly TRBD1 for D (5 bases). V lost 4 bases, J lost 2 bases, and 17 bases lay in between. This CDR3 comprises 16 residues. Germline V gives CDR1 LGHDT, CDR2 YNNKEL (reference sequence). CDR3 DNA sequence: TGTGCCAGCAGCCCCGGGGGAGGACTAACAAACACTGAAGCTTTCTTT. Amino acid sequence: CASSPGGGLTNTEAFF.

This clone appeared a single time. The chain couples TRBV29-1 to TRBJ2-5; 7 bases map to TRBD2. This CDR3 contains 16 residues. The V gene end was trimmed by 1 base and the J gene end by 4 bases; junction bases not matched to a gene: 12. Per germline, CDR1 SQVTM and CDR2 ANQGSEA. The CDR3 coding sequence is TGCAGCGTTGAAGGAGTCAGACTAGCAGTTAGAGAGACCCAGTACTTC. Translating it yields CSVEGVRLAVRETQYF.

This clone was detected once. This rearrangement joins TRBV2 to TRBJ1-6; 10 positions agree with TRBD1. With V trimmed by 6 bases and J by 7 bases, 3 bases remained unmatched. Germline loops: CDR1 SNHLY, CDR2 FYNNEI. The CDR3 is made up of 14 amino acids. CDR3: CASSPDRGNSPLHF. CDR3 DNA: TGTGCCAGCAGCCCGGACAGGGGGAATTCACCCCTCCACTTT.

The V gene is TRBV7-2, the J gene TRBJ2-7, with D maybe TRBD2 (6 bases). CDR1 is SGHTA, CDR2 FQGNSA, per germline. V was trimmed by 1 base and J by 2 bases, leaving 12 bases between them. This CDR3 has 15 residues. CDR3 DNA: TGTGCCAGCAGCTTAGGGCTAGCGCGAACCTACGAGCAGTACTTC. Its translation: CASSLGLARTYEQYF.

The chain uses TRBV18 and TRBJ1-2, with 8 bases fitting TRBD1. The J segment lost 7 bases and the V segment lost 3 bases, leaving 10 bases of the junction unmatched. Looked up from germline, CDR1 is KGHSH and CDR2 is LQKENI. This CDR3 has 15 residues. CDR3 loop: CASSPEWTGKLGYTF. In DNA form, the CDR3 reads TGTGCCAGCTCACCCGAGTGGACAGGGAAACTTGGCTACACCTTC.

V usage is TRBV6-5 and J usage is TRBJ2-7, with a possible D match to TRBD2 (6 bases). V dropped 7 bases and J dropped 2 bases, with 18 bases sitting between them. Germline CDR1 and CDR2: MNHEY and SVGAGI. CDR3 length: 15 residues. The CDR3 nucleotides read TGTGCCAGCAAGTCGTACGGGAGTGATGCCTACGAGCAGTACTTC. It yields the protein CASKSYGSDAYEQYF.